This T cell receptor (beta chain) was sequenced in a study of cytomegalovirus exposure and HLA in healthy donors. The V end lost 0 bases, the J end lost 4 bases, and 14 bases lay between the germline ends. There are 15 residues in the CDR3. Germline CDR1 reads SGDLS; CDR2 reads YYNGEE. Of note for this clone: The target antigen is unknown.

PCR involved 60 Vbeta and 13 Jbeta primers. TCRdb keeps only in-frame clones here, not all; method: immunoSEQ multiplex PCR. The sample has approximately 38,000 clones, about 80% seen once. Whole-study findings and limits: The classifier, whose performance was assessed in both the original and validation cohorts, reportedly diagnosed cytomegalovirus status with high specificity and sensitivity. The presence/absence work took it that sequencing depth was about the same across donors.

Sequenced input: PBMCs. This receptor was obtained from a woman aged 18-29 years in good health and CMV-seropositive. The chain recombines TRBV9 with TRBJ2-7; D is possibly TRBD1 (6 bases). CDR3 sequence (DNA): TGTGCCAGCAGCGTAGAACCGGGACACTTTTACGAGCAGTACTTC. The encoded protein is CASSVEPGHFYEQYF.